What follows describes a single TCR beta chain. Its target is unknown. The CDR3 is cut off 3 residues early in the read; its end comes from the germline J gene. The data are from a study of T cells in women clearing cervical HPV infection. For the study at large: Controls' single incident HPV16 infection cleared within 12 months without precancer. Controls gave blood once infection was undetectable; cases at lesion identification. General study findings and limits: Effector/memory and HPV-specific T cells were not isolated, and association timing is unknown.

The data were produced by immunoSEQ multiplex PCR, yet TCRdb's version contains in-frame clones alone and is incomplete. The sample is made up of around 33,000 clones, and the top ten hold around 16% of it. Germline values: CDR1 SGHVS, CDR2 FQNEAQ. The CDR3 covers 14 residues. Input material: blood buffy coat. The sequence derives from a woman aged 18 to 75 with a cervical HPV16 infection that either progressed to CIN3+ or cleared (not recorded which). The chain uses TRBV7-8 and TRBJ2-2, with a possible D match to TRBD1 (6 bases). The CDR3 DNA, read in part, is TGTGCCAGCAGCTTCCGGGACAATGATGAAAAG. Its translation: CASSFRDNDEK. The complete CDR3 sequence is CASSFRDNDEKLFF. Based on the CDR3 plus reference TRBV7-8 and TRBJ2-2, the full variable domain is GAGVSQSPRYKVAKRGQDVALRCDPISGHVSLFWYQQALGQGPEFLTYFQNEAQLDKSGLPSDRFFAERPEGSVSTLKIQRTQQEDSAVYLCASSFRDNDEKLFFGEGSRLTVL.